This T cell receptor (beta chain) emerged from a study of cytomegalovirus exposure and HLA in healthy donors. Study-wide results and limits: High specificity and sensitivity for cytomegalovirus status were reported for the classifier. At a 0.05 false discovery rate, a later analysis found some 18,000 TCR beta sequences to be associated with HLA alleles. Most of the TCR beta V segments (in an earlier analysis) were productive either about 87% or about 30% of the time.

Comment on this clone: Its target is not known.

A multiplex PCR was run with 60 Vbeta primers and 13 Jbeta primers. Assay: immunoSEQ multiplex PCR; the TCRdb copy retains only in-frame clones and omits some. Of around 130,000 clones listed, 65% to 85% are singletons. Donors were ostensibly healthy at sampling, although undocumented immune exposures were probable. This CDR3 contains 14 residues. The germline V gene encodes CDR1 SGHVS and CDR2 FQNEAQ. V lost 5 bases to trimming and J lost 6 bases; unmatched junction nucleotides: 7. The material sequenced was PBMCs. The receptor comes from a woman between 18 and 29 years old in good health and CMV-seronegative. This chain links TRBV7-8 with TRBJ1-5; 7 bases align to TRBD1. The CDR3, as DNA: TGTGCCAGCAGCCGCTTAGGGGGCGGTCAGCCCCAGCATTTT. Translation: CASSRLGGGQPQHF. Supplemented by reference TRBV7-8 and TRBJ1-5, the full variable domain reads GAGVSQSPRYKVAKRGQDVALRCDPISGHVSLFWYQQALGQGPEFLTYFQNEAQLDKSGLPSDRFFAERPEGSVSTLKIQRTQQEDSAVYLCASSRLGGGQPQHFGDGTRLSIL.